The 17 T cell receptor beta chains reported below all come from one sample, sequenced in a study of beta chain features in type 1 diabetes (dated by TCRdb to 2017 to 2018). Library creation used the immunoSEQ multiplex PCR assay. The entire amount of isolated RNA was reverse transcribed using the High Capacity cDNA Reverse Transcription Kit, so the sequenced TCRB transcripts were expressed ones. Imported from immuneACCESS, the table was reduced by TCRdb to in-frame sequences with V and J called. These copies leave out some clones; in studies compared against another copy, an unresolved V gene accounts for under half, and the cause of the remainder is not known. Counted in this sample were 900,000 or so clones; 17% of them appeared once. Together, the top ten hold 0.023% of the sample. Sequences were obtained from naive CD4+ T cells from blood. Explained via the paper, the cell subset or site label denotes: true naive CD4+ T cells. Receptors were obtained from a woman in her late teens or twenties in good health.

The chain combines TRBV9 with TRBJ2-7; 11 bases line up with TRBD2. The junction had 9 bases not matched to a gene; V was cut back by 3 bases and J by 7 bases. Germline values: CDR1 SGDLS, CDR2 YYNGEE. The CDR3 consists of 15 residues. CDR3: CASSAGLAAVEEQYF. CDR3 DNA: TGTGCCAGCAGCGCGGGACTAGCGGCCGTTGAGGAGCAGTACTTC.

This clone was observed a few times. The CDR3: CASSLSLTGSYNEQFF. The CDR3 DNA sequence: TGTGCCAGCAGCTTATCCCTGACCGGCTCCTACAATGAGCAGTTCTTC. The chain has TRBV5-4 and TRBJ2-1; D gene uncertain. V dropped 2 bases and J dropped 0 bases, with 12 bases sitting between them. This CDR3 has 16 residues. Germline CDR1 SGHNT, CDR2 YYREEE (reference sequence).

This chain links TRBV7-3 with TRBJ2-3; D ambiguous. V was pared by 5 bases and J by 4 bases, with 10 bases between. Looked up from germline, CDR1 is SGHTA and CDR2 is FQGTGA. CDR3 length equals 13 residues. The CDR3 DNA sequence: TGTGCCAGCAGCCCGAACCACGCAGATACGCAGTATTTT. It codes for CASSPNHADTQYF. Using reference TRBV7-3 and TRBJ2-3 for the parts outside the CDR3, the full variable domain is GAGVSQTPSNKVTEKGKYVELRCDPISGHTALYWYRQSLGQGPEFLIYFQGTGAADDSGLPNDRFFAVRPEGSVSTLKIQRTERGDSAVYLCASSPNHADTQYFGPGTRLTVL.

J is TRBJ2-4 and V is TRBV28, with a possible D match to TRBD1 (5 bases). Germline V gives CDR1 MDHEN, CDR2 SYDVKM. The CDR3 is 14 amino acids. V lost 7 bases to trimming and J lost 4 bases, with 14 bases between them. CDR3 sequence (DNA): TGTGCCAGCAAAGGGGCTGGGATAAAAAACATTCAGTACTTC. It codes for CASKGAGIKNIQYF. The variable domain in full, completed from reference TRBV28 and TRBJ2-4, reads DVKVTQSSRYLVKRTGEKVFLECVQDMDHENMFWYRQDPGLGLRLIYFSYDVKMKEKGDIPEGYSVSREKKERFSLILESASTNQTSMYLCASKGAGIKNIQYFGAGTRLSVL.

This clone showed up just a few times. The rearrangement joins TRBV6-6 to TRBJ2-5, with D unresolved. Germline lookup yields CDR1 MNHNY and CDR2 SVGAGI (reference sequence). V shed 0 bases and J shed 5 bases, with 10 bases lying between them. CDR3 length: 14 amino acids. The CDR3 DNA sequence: TGTGCCAGCAGTTACTCTCTAGTCTTGGAGACCCAGTACTTC. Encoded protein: CASSYSLVLETQYF.

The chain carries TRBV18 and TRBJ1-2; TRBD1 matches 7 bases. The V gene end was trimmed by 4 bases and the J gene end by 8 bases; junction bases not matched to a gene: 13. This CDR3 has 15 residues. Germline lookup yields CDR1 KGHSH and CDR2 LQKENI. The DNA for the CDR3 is TGTGCCAGCTCACGTAACGGGCAGAGGACAGGCGGCTACACCTTC. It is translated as CASSRNGQRTGGYTF.

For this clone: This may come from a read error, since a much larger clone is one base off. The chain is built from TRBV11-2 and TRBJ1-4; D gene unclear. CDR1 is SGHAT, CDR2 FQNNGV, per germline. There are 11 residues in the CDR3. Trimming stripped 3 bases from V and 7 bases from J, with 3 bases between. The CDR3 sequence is CASSLGEKLFF. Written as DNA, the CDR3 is TGTGCCAGCAGCTTGGGTGAAAAACTGTTTTTT.

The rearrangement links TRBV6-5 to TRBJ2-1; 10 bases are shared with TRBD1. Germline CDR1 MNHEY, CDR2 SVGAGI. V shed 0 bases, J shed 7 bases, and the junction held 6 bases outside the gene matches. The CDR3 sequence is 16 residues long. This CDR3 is CASSYSGTGVSNEQFF. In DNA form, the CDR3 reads TGTGCCAGCAGTTACTCAGGGACAGGGGTCTCGAATGAGCAGTTCTTC.

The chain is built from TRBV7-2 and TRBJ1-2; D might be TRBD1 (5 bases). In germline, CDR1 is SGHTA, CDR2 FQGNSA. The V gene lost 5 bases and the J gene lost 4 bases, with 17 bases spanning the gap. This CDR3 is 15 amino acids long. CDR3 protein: CASSTQPQGGYGYTF. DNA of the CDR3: TGTGCCAGCAGCACACAACCCCAGGGTGGCTATGGCTACACCTTC. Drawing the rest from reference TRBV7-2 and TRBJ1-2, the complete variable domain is GAGVSQSPSNKVTEKGKDVELRCDPISGHTALYWYRQSLGQGLEFLIYFQGNSAPDKSGLPSDRFSAERTGGSVSTLTIQRTQQEDSAVYLCASSTQPQGGYGYTFGSGTRLTVV.

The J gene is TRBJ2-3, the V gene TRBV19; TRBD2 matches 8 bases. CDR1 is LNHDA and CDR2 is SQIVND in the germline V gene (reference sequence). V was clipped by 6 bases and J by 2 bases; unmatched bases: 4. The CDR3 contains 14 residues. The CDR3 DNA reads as TGTGCCAGTAGCGGGAGGGCGATCACAGATACGCAGTATTTT. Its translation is CASSGRAITDTQYF.

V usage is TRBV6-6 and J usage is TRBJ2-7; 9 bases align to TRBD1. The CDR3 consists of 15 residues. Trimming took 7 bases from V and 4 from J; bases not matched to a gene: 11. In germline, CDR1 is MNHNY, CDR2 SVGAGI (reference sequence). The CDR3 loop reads CASTPLDRGTYEQYF. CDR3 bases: TGTGCCAGCACCCCCCTAGACAGGGGGACTTACGAGCAGTACTTC.

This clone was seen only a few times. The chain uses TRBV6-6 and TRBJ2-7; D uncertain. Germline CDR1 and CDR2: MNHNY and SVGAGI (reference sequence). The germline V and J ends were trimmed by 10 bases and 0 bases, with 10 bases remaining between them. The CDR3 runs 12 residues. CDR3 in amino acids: CATDDNSYEQYF. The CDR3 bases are TGTGCCACCGACGACAACTCCTACGAGCAGTACTTC.

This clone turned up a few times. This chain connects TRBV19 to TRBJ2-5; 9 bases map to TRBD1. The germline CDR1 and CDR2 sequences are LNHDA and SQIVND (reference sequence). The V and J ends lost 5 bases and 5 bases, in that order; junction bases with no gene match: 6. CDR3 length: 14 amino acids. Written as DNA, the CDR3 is TGTGCCAGTAGTGACAGGGGGGTCTGGGAGACCCAGTACTTC. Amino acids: CASSDRGVWETQYF.

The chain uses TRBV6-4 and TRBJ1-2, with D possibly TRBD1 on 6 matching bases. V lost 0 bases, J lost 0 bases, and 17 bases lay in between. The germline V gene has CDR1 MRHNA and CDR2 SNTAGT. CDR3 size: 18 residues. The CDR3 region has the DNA TGTGCCAGCAGTGACTCAACCTCCGGGACAAGAGCTAACTATGGCTACACCTTC. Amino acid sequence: CASSDSTSGTRANYGYTF.

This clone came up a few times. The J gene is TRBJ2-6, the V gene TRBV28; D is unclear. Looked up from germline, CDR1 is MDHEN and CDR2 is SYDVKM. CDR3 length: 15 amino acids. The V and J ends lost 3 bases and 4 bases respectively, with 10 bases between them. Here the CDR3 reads CASSFGVRGANVLTF. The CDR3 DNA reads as TGTGCCAGCAGTTTCGGCGTGCGAGGGGCCAACGTCCTGACTTTC. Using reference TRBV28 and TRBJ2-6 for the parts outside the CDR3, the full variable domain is DVKVTQSSRYLVKRTGEKVFLECVQDMDHENMFWYRQDPGLGLRLIYFSYDVKMKEKGDIPEGYSVSREKKERFSLILESASTNQTSMYLCASSFGVRGANVLTFGAGSRLTVL.

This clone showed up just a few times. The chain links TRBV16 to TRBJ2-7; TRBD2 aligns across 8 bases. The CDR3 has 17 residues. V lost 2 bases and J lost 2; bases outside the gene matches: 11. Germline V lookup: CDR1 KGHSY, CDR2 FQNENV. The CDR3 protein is CASSQVFGLAGAYEQYF. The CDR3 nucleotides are TGTGCCAGCAGCCAAGTTTTCGGGCTAGCGGGCGCCTACGAGCAGTACTTC.

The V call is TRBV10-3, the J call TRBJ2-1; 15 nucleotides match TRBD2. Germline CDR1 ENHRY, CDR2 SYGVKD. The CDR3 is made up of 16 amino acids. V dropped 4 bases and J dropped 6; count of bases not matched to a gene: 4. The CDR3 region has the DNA TGTGCCATCAGTGGGTGGACTAGCGGGAGGGGCAATGAGCAGTTCTTC. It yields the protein CAISGWTSGRGNEQFF.